Listed here are 24 T cell receptor beta chains from one sample, sequenced in a study of PD-1 blockade in classical Hodgkin lymphoma. TCRdb's copy holds only in-frame clones and misses some; the assay was immunoSEQ multiplex PCR. The sample consists of about 93,000 clones, about 90% of them appearing once. Each and every patient relapsed after autologous stem cell transplantation, and patients got differing brentuximab vedotin exposure. Material: peripheral blood mononuclear cells (PBMCs), obtained before the second cycle of nivolumab. These receptors were collected from a human donor with classical Hodgkin lymphoma.

This clone was counted a single time. The V call is TRBV28, the J call TRBJ1-1; D ambiguous. Trimming stripped 7 bases from V and 8 bases from J, with 17 bases between. Per germline, CDR1 MDHEN and CDR2 SYDVKM. The CDR3 is made up of 13 amino acids. DNA of the CDR3: TGTGCCAGCAACGGGCAGTCCAATCCCGAAGCTTTCTTT. This gives the protein CASNGQSNPEAFF. The whole variable domain, filled in from reference TRBV28 and TRBJ1-1, reads DVKVTQSSRYLVKRTGEKVFLECVQDMDHENMFWYRQDPGLGLRLIYFSYDVKMKEKGDIPEGYSVSREKKERFSLILESASTNQTSMYLCASNGQSNPEAFFGQGTRLTVV.

The rearrangement links TRBV5-1 to TRBJ2-7, with 12 bases that match TRBD2. Germline V gene data show CDR1 as SGHRS and CDR2 as YFSETQ. V lost 6 bases, J lost 4 bases, and 5 bases stayed unmatched. The CDR3 consists of 14 residues. The DNA for the CDR3 is TGCGCCAGCACTCTAGCGGGAGGGCCTTACGAGCAGTACTTC. Translating it yields CASTLAGGPYEQYF.

This chain uses TRBV23-1 with TRBJ2-3; D may be TRBD2 (5 bases). TRBV23-1 is treated as an ORF (open reading frame) with a function not yet certain. V was clipped by 0 bases and J by 1 base, with 11 bases between them. The CDR3 contains 16 residues. The CDR3 protein is CASSQSLATGTDTQYF. Here the CDR3 DNA reads TGCGCCAGCAGTCAATCGCTAGCAACGGGCACAGATACGCAGTATTTT.

This rearrangement joins TRBV19 to TRBJ1-1, with a possible D match to TRBD1 (5 bases). The CDR3 runs 12 residues. V was cut by 3 bases and J by 6 bases, with 8 bases left in between. CDR1 and CDR2 (germline): LNHDA, SQIVND (reference sequence). For the CDR3, the DNA is TGTGCCAGTAGTATCGGGACGGCTGAAGCTTTCTTT. Amino acids: CASSIGTAEAFF.

For the CDR3, the DNA is TGTGCCAGCAGTTTTCAACTAGGATATAATGAGCAGTTCTTC. This encodes CASSFQLGYNEQFF. This sequence joins TRBV28 and TRBJ2-1, with TRBD2 as a possible D gene (5 bases). Germline V CDR1 and CDR2: MDHEN, SYDVKM. Deletions cut 3 bases from V and 7 bases from J, with 13 bases between. The CDR3 spans 14 residues.

J is TRBJ2-5 and V is TRBV7-2, with unresolved D. Germline V gene lookup returns CDR1 SGHTA and CDR2 FQGNSA. The CDR3 spans 12 residues. Trimming pared 5 bases from V and 7 bases from J, leaving 11 bases between. The CDR3 DNA reads TGTGCCAGCAGCGTGACCGTGCCGACCCAGTACTTC. Amino acids: CASSVTVPTQYF.

The chain employs TRBV19 and TRBJ1-2; the match to TRBD1 covers 7 bases. The V segment lost 8 bases and the J segment 4 bases; nucleotides outside the gene matches: 10. Germline loops: CDR1 LNHDA, CDR2 SQIVND (reference sequence). This CDR3 is built from 14 residues. The DNA of the CDR3 is TGTGCCAGTCAGGGGGTATGGGAGCGCTATGGCTACACCTTC. This encodes CASQGVWERYGYTF.

The V and J genes are TRBV5-4 and TRBJ2-7; 12 positions agree with TRBD2. V was clipped by 0 bases and J by 7 bases; unmatched bases: 17. Germline V gene sequence: CDR1 SGHNT, CDR2 YYREEE (reference sequence). The CDR3 loop spans 19 amino acids. DNA for the CDR3: TGTGCCAGCAGCTTGGACGAGCTGGCTAGCGGGAGGGCCGTGGGGGAGCAGTACTTC. The encoded protein is CASSLDELASGRAVGEQYF.

This chain connects TRBV18 to TRBJ2-6, with D perhaps TRBD1 (5 bases). V gave up 4 bases and J gave up 1 base, with 14 bases separating them. The CDR3 has 17 amino acids. CDR1 is KGHSH and CDR2 is LQKENI in the germline V gene. Written as DNA, the CDR3 is TGTGCCAGCTCACTCAGACAGAGCGTTTCTGGGGCCAACGTCCTGACTTTC. Translation gives CASSLRQSVSGANVLTF.

The rearrangement links TRBV27 to TRBJ2-2; D gene unclear. Trimming removed 7 bases from V and 0 bases from J, with 9 bases in between. CDR1 and CDR2 (germline): MNHEY, SMNVEV (reference sequence). The CDR3 totals 14 residues. The CDR3 sequence: CASTFSSNTGELFF. CDR3 sequence (DNA): TGTGCCAGCACTTTTTCGTCGAACACCGGGGAGCTGTTTTTT.

J is TRBJ2-1 and V is TRBV19; 10 bases fit TRBD2. The ends lost 5 bases at V and 2 bases at J; junction bases unmatched: 3. Germline CDR1 reads LNHDA; CDR2 reads SQIVND (reference sequence). CDR3 length equals 15 residues. Here the CDR3 DNA reads TGTGCCAGTAGTCGGACTAGCGGTCCCTACAATGAGCAGTTCTTC. Translating it yields CASSRTSGPYNEQFF.

The chain uses TRBV6-5 and TRBJ1-3, with no clear D. The CDR3 loop spans 14 amino acids. V was pared by 1 base and J by 2 bases, with 6 bases between. Germline assignment: CDR1 MNHEY and CDR2 SVGAGI. In DNA form, the CDR3 reads TGTGCCAGCAGTTACTTACAGCCTGGAAACACCATATATTTT. Protein sequence: CASSYLQPGNTIYF.

V is TRBV7-9 and J is TRBJ1-1, with D unclear. Germline values: CDR1 SEHNR, CDR2 FQNEAQ (reference sequence). The V end was cut by 5 bases, the J end by 2 bases, with 9 bases between. The CDR3 is made up of 13 amino acids. CDR3 in amino acids: CASSREGNTEAFF. The CDR3 DNA reads as TGTGCCAGCAGCCGGGAGGGTAACACTGAAGCTTTCTTT.

V and J are TRBV30 and TRBJ1-2; D is possibly TRBD1 (5 bases). CDR1 GTSNPN and CDR2 SVGIG come from the germline V gene (reference sequence). The CDR3 loop spans 12 amino acids. Deletions cut 4 bases from V and 8 bases from J, with 14 bases between. The CDR3 bases are TGTGCCTGGATGGGGGGTGCGAGGGGCTACACCTTC. Amino acids: CAWMGGARGYTF.

This rearrangement joins TRBV19 to TRBJ2-1; possible D gene TRBD2, 5 bases. The CDR3 loop spans 16 amino acids. From germline, CDR1 is LNHDA and CDR2 SQIVND (reference sequence). V lost 4 bases and J 0 bases, leaving 13 bases between the germline ends. CDR3 coding DNA: TGTGCCAGTAGTAAAAATCCGGGGAGCTCCTACAATGAGCAGTTCTTC. This sequence encodes CASSKNPGSSYNEQFF.

The V and J genes are TRBV28 and TRBJ2-7; D may be TRBD2 (6 bases). Germline V gene sequence: CDR1 MDHEN, CDR2 SYDVKM. V lost 4 bases and J 3 bases, leaving 16 bases between the germline ends. The CDR3 is made up of 15 amino acids. CDR3 sequence: CASSSAGRLLYEQYF. CDR3 nucleotide sequence: TGTGCCAGCAGTTCTGCAGGGAGGCTCCTCTACGAGCAGTACTTC.

This sequence joins TRBV30 and TRBJ2-5; no clear D gene. The CDR3 length is 10 residues. Looked up from germline, CDR1 is GTSNPN and CDR2 is SVGIG (reference sequence). V was cut by 5 bases and J by 7 bases, with 8 bases left in between. The CDR3 DNA follows: TGTGCCTGGGGGCCTGGGACCCAGTACTTC. Translated: CAWGPGTQYF.

The rearrangement uses TRBV6-1 and TRBJ1-2, with TRBD1 matching 8 bases. The CDR3 is made up of 14 amino acids. Germline CDR1 reads MNHNS; CDR2 reads SASEGT. V was clipped by 6 bases and J by 6 bases; unmatched bases: 9. CDR3 bases: TGTGCCAGCAGACACACCGGGACAGGTGATGGCTACACCTTC. It codes for CASRHTGTGDGYTF.

V is TRBV7-2 and J is TRBJ2-5; 7 positions agree with TRBD2. From germline, CDR1 is SGHTA and CDR2 FQGNSA. The length of the CDR3 is 15 residues. V dropped 2 bases and J dropped 4; count of bases not matched to a gene: 7. CDR3 DNA sequence: TGTGCCAGCAGCTTAAGGGCGGGAGTCCGAGAGACCCAGTACTTC. Amino acids: CASSLRAGVRETQYF. The entire variable domain, with the rest obtained from reference TRBV7-2 and TRBJ2-5, is as follows: GAGVSQSPSNKVTEKGKDVELRCDPISGHTALYWYRQSLGQGLEFLIYFQGNSAPDKSGLPSDRFSAERTGGSVSTLTIQRTQQEDSAVYLCASSLRAGVRETQYFGPGTRLLVL.

This clone was detected once. Here the CDR3 reads CASSDRANEQFF. CDR3 DNA: TGTGCCAGCAGTGACAGGGCAAATGAGCAGTTCTTC. The rearrangement joins TRBV6-1 to TRBJ2-1; TRBD1 might be the D (5 bases). Germline CDR1 MNHNS, CDR2 SASEGT. Deletions cut 3 bases from V and 7 bases from J, with 7 bases between. This CDR3 spans 12 amino acids.

The rearrangement uses TRBV28 and TRBJ2-7; 7 nucleotides line up with TRBD2. Per the germline V gene, CDR1 is MDHEN and CDR2 is SYDVKM. The V gene end was trimmed by 2 bases and the J gene end by 0 bases; junction bases not matched to a gene: 1. CDR3 size: 14 residues. The CDR3 loop reads CASSLGGGSYEQYF. The CDR3 DNA reads TGTGCCAGCAGTTTAGGGGGGGGCTCCTACGAGCAGTACTTC.

The rearrangement links TRBV5-1 to TRBJ2-1; 16 positions match TRBD2. Germline V CDR1 and CDR2: SGHRS, YFSETQ. Trimming cost V 3 bases and J 3 bases; bases outside gene matches: 9. This CDR3 contains 19 residues. CDR3 protein: CASSSGLAGGPVDYNEQFF. The CDR3 DNA follows: TGCGCCAGCAGCTCGGGACTAGCGGGAGGGCCGGTCGACTACAATGAGCAGTTCTTC.

V usage is TRBV10-2 and J usage is TRBJ1-3; D is undetermined. This CDR3 contains 16 residues. The V end lost 0 bases, the J end lost 4 bases, and 13 bases lay between the germline ends. Germline V gene sequence: CDR1 WSHSY, CDR2 SAAADI. DNA for the CDR3: TGCGCCAGCAGTGAGTCGAGAGCCAACATAGGAAACACCATATATTTT. Amino acid sequence: CASSESRANIGNTIYF.

The chain links TRBV11-2 to TRBJ1-3, with unresolved D. V shed 5 bases and J shed 0 bases, with 11 bases lying between them. Germline lookup yields CDR1 SGHAT and CDR2 FQNNGV. This CDR3 has 15 amino acids. CDR3 sequence (DNA): TGTGCCAGCAGCCCCAAGGCGGGCTCTGGAAACACCATATATTTT. Protein sequence: CASSPKAGSGNTIYF.